The rows below give T cell receptor beta chains drawn from one sample of a study of blood T cell repertoires in COVID-19. Repertoires were generated with immunoSEQ multiplex PCR, while TCRdb's copy carries only in-frame clones and drops some. The repertoire consists of over 50,000 clones, with around 77% occurring once and the leading ten covering about 20%. The sequenced sample consisted of peripheral blood. These receptors were collected from a man older than 75 with active or convalescent COVID-19. CDR3s include the opening cysteine and the closing phenylalanine or tryptophan. Fields, in order: CDR3 DNA, CDR3 protein, J gene, D gene, clone size, V gene. A D gene is named only where the DNA matches it firmly. Not every row has a clone size; where given, it reads once, few, many or a size class.

CDR3nt: TGCGCCAGCAGCTCGGGACTAGCGGGCCGGGCTTACGAGCAGTACTTC; CDR3aa: CASSSGLAGRAYEQYF; j_gene: TRBJ2-7; d_gene: TRBD2; abundance: -; v_gene: TRBV5-1
CDR3nt: TGTGCCAGCAGCTTCCTAGCGGGGGTAGAAAAGACCCAGTACTTC; CDR3aa: CASSFLAGVEKTQYF; j_gene: TRBJ2-5; d_gene: TRBD2; abundance: -; v_gene: TRBV7-9
CDR3nt: TGTGCCAGCAGCCTTGCCTTAGGGGAGGCAGGTGAAGCTTTCTTT; CDR3aa: CASSLALGEAGEAFF; j_gene: TRBJ1-1; d_gene: -; abundance: -; v_gene: TRBV5-5
CDR3nt: TGTGCCAGCAGTCGTAGAGGACAGGGAGGGTTTCGAGCTTTCTTT; CDR3aa: CASSRRGQGGFRAFF; j_gene: TRBJ1-1; d_gene: TRBD1; abundance: -; v_gene: TRBV6-6
CDR3nt: TGTGCCATCAATGGGGACAGGGCGTCACCCCTCCACTTT; CDR3aa: CAINGDRASPLHF; j_gene: TRBJ1-6; d_gene: TRBD1; abundance: -; v_gene: TRBV10-3
CDR3nt: TGTGCCAGCAGCTTGGACAGAACCTACGAGCAGTACTTC; CDR3aa: CASSLDRTYEQYF; j_gene: TRBJ2-7; d_gene: -; abundance: -; v_gene: TRBV5-6
CDR3nt: TGTGCCAGCAGCCCCGGTACTAATAATGAGCAGTTCTTC; CDR3aa: CASSPGTNNEQFF; j_gene: TRBJ2-1; d_gene: -; abundance: -; v_gene: TRBV7-3
CDR3nt: TGTGCCAGCAGTTACTCGGGAGATCCAATTTATACGCAGTATTTT; CDR3aa: CASSYSGDPIYTQYF; j_gene: TRBJ2-3; d_gene: -; abundance: once; v_gene: TRBV6-5
CDR3nt: TGTGCCAGCAGCTTACAGGGGGACACTGAAGCTTTCTTT; CDR3aa: CASSLQGDTEAFF; j_gene: TRBJ1-1; d_gene: TRBD1; abundance: -; v_gene: TRBV7-6
CDR3nt: TGTGCCAGCAGTTTATCGGGCTACGAGCAGTACTTC; CDR3aa: CASSLSGYEQYF; j_gene: TRBJ2-7; d_gene: -; abundance: -; v_gene: TRBV28
CDR3nt: TGTGCCAGCTCACCGAGACTAGCGGGAGGGCCTGATGAGACCCAGTACTTC; CDR3aa: CASSPRLAGGPDETQYF; j_gene: TRBJ2-5; d_gene: TRBD2; abundance: -; v_gene: TRBV18
CDR3nt: TGTGCCAGCAGTCGGGACAGGGTCGATCAGCCCCAGCATTTT; CDR3aa: CASSRDRVDQPQHF; j_gene: TRBJ1-5; d_gene: TRBD1; abundance: -; v_gene: TRBV6-6
CDR3nt: TGTGCCAGCAGTTTACAAGGCGGGAATGAGCAGTTCTTC; CDR3aa: CASSLQGGNEQFF; j_gene: TRBJ2-1; d_gene: -; abundance: -; v_gene: TRBV27
CDR3nt: TGTGCCAGCAGAGACCGGGACAGGGGGTCAGATACGCAGTATTTT; CDR3aa: CASRDRDRGSDTQYF; j_gene: TRBJ2-3; d_gene: TRBD1; abundance: -; v_gene: TRBV3-1/TRBV3-2
CDR3nt: TGTGCCAGCTCACCACCATCACAGGGGGGCGCGGCCGGCGGCTACACCTTC; CDR3aa: CASSPPSQGGAAGGYTF; j_gene: TRBJ1-2; d_gene: TRBD1; abundance: -; v_gene: TRBV18
CDR3nt: TGTGCCAGCAGCATCGGGACAGGCGTGCCCTTCTATGGCTACACCTTC; CDR3aa: CASSIGTGVPFYGYTF; j_gene: TRBJ1-2; d_gene: TRBD1; abundance: few; v_gene: TRBV13
CDR3nt: TGTGCCAGTACCCCGGACAGGGCTGGAAACACCATATATTTT; CDR3aa: CASTPDRAGNTIYF; j_gene: TRBJ1-3; d_gene: TRBD1; abundance: -; v_gene: TRBV19
CDR3nt: TGCGCCAGCAGCCCGGGACAGGGATGGGAGACCCAGTACTTC; CDR3aa: CASSPGQGWETQYF; j_gene: TRBJ2-5; d_gene: TRBD1; abundance: -; v_gene: TRBV5-1
CDR3nt: TGCGCCAGCAGCCAAGGAGGCAGGGGTTTTTACACAGATACGCAGTATTTT; CDR3aa: CASSQGGRGFYTDTQYF; j_gene: TRBJ2-3; d_gene: -; abundance: few; v_gene: TRBV4-1
CDR3nt: TGTGCCAGCAGTAAAGCGGGGGGCCAGACGTACTTC; CDR3aa: CASSKAGGQTYF; j_gene: TRBJ2-7; d_gene: TRBD2; abundance: -; v_gene: TRBV6-2/TRBV6-3
CDR3nt: TGTGCCAGTAGTATGGGGGGTACCGGGACAGGTCTACACGAGCAGTACTTC; CDR3aa: CASSMGGTGTGLHEQYF; j_gene: TRBJ2-7; d_gene: TRBD1; abundance: -; v_gene: TRBV19
CDR3nt: TGCGCCAGCAGCCAAGTGGTGGGCGGACAAAGCTCCTACAATGAGCAGTTCTTC; CDR3aa: CASSQVVGGQSSYNEQFF; j_gene: TRBJ2-1; d_gene: -; abundance: -; v_gene: TRBV4-1
CDR3nt: TGTGCCAGCAAAACGGTAGCGGGAGGGCCCTACGAGCAGTACTTC; CDR3aa: CASKTVAGGPYEQYF; j_gene: TRBJ2-7; d_gene: TRBD2; abundance: -; v_gene: TRBV28
CDR3nt: TGTGCCAGCAGCGCACAGGGGTTTGACGGGGAGCTGTTTTTT; CDR3aa: CASSAQGFDGELFF; j_gene: TRBJ2-2; d_gene: TRBD1; abundance: few; v_gene: TRBV7-3
CDR3nt: TGCGCCAGCAGCTTGGCCGGGGGGCAAGAGACCCAGTACTTC; CDR3aa: CASSLAGGQETQYF; j_gene: TRBJ2-5; d_gene: TRBD2; abundance: -; v_gene: TRBV5-1
CDR3nt: TGTGCCAGTAGCATATGGCTTGGAGAGGCAGATACGCAGTATTTT; CDR3aa: CASSIWLGEADTQYF; j_gene: TRBJ2-3; d_gene: -; abundance: -; v_gene: TRBV19
CDR3nt: TGTGCCAGCAGCCAAGCCTCGTCGGAGACCCAGTACTTC; CDR3aa: CASSQASSETQYF; j_gene: TRBJ2-5; d_gene: -; abundance: -; v_gene: TRBV3-1/TRBV3-2
CDR3nt: TGTGCCAGCAGCTTGGTAGCGGGTTCCTACAATGAGCAGTTCTTC; CDR3aa: CASSLVAGSYNEQFF; j_gene: TRBJ2-1; d_gene: TRBD2; abundance: few; v_gene: TRBV5-6
CDR3nt: TGTGCCACCAGCAGAGGGAAGGGAGACTCTGGGGCCAACGTCCTGACTTTC; CDR3aa: CATSRGKGDSGANVLTF; j_gene: TRBJ2-6; d_gene: -; abundance: -; v_gene: TRBV15
CDR3nt: TGTGCCAGCAGCAAGGGGACAGGACATCCAGATACGCAGTATTTT; CDR3aa: CASSKGTGHPDTQYF; j_gene: TRBJ2-3; d_gene: TRBD1; abundance: -; v_gene: TRBV6-5
CDR3nt: TGTGCCAGCAGTTACCCGGGATCGTTTTTAGAATGGGACAGCTCCTACGAGCAGTACTTC; CDR3aa: CASSYPGSFLEWDSSYEQYF; j_gene: TRBJ2-7; d_gene: TRBD1; abundance: -; v_gene: TRBV6-2/TRBV6-3
CDR3nt: TGCGCCAGCAGCTTGGGTTCGCGGAATAGCAATCAGCCCCAGCATTTT; CDR3aa: CASSLGSRNSNQPQHF; j_gene: TRBJ1-5; d_gene: -; abundance: few; v_gene: TRBV5-1
CDR3nt: TGTGCCAGCAGCCAACAGCGGCTAGCGGGAGAAGATACGCAGTATTTT; CDR3aa: CASSQQRLAGEDTQYF; j_gene: TRBJ2-3; d_gene: TRBD2; abundance: -; v_gene: TRBV7-9
CDR3nt: TGTGCCAGCAGCTTAGGGGGCGGGACAGGGTCCCCCGGGGAGCTGTTTTTT; CDR3aa: CASSLGGGTGSPGELFF; j_gene: TRBJ2-2; d_gene: TRBD1; abundance: -; v_gene: TRBV7-8
CDR3nt: TGCGCCAGCAGTGAGTCGACCGGAATCGGAGCGGTATACAATGAGCAGTTCTTC; CDR3aa: CASSESTGIGAVYNEQFF; j_gene: TRBJ2-1; d_gene: -; abundance: -; v_gene: TRBV10-1
CDR3nt: TGTGCCAGCTCACGACAATCTTCAGACAGGGGAGATGAAAAACTGTTTTTT; CDR3aa: CASSRQSSDRGDEKLFF; j_gene: TRBJ1-4; d_gene: TRBD1; abundance: -; v_gene: TRBV18
CDR3nt: TGTGCCATCAGTGATAGCGGGGGGAAATCTGGGTTTACGGAGACCCAGTACTTC; CDR3aa: CAISDSGGKSGFTETQYF; j_gene: TRBJ2-5; d_gene: TRBD2; abundance: -; v_gene: TRBV10-3
CDR3nt: TGTGCCAGCAAATTAGGCCTAGCGGCCTACTACGAGCAGTACTTC; CDR3aa: CASKLGLAAYYEQYF; j_gene: TRBJ2-7; d_gene: TRBD2; abundance: few; v_gene: TRBV28
CDR3nt: TGCGCCAGCAGCTTGTTCGGGGAGAGCACTGAAGCTTTCTTT; CDR3aa: CASSLFGESTEAFF; j_gene: TRBJ1-1; d_gene: -; abundance: -; v_gene: TRBV5-1
CDR3nt: TGTGCCAGCATCCAGACTAGCGGGGGGGCCGGACCCTACAATGAGCAGTTCTTC; CDR3aa: CASIQTSGGAGPYNEQFF; j_gene: TRBJ2-1; d_gene: TRBD2; abundance: once; v_gene: TRBV5-8
CDR3nt: TGCGCCAGCAGCTGGGGGACTAGCGGGAGCCCCGGGGAGCTGTTTTTT; CDR3aa: CASSWGTSGSPGELFF; j_gene: TRBJ2-2; d_gene: TRBD2; abundance: few; v_gene: TRBV5-1
CDR3nt: TGTGCCAGCACCCTACAGGGCTTCACTGAAGCTTTCTTT; CDR3aa: CASTLQGFTEAFF; j_gene: TRBJ1-1; d_gene: -; abundance: -; v_gene: TRBV28
CDR3nt: TGTGCCAGCAGTGTGGAGGGGCCCAGCACTGAAGCTTTCTTT; CDR3aa: CASSVEGPSTEAFF; j_gene: TRBJ1-1; d_gene: -; abundance: -; v_gene: TRBV2
CDR3nt: TGTGCCAGCAGCGGTGGACAGGATGGAGCTAAAAGTAAAAACATTCAGTACTTC; CDR3aa: CASSGGQDGAKSKNIQYF; j_gene: TRBJ2-4; d_gene: TRBD1; abundance: medium-sized; v_gene: TRBV9
CDR3nt: TGTGCCAGCAGCGGGGGACAGGGATACGAGCAGTACTTC; CDR3aa: CASSGGQGYEQYF; j_gene: TRBJ2-7; d_gene: TRBD1; abundance: -; v_gene: TRBV7-8
CDR3nt: TGTGCCAGTAGTATAGATCCTCCGGCGGGCGTAATGGGCAATCAGCCCCAGCATTTT; CDR3aa: CASSIDPPAGVMGNQPQHF; j_gene: TRBJ1-5; d_gene: -; abundance: once; v_gene: TRBV19
CDR3nt: TGTGCCAGCAGTTACTCTGGGCGGGAGGCAGGGGAGACCCAGTACTTC; CDR3aa: CASSYSGREAGETQYF; j_gene: TRBJ2-5; d_gene: TRBD2; abundance: -; v_gene: TRBV6-5
CDR3nt: TGTGCCAGTAAGGACAGGGGCCCCGAGGTCAATCAGCCCCAGCATTTT; CDR3aa: CASKDRGPEVNQPQHF; j_gene: TRBJ1-5; d_gene: TRBD1; abundance: -; v_gene: TRBV19
CDR3nt: TGTGCCAGCAGCCCTGGGGGGGACGGGACCATCGAGCAGTACTTC; CDR3aa: CASSPGGDGTIEQYF; j_gene: TRBJ2-7; d_gene: TRBD2; abundance: -; v_gene: TRBV5-4
CDR3nt: TGTGCCAGTAGTGGGACTGACAGGGACTCTTCACCCCTCCACTTT; CDR3aa: CASSGTDRDSSPLHF; j_gene: TRBJ1-6; d_gene: TRBD1; abundance: few; v_gene: TRBV19
CDR3nt: TGTGCCAGCAGCGCACCCCAGCGGGGGGCGAACACCGGGGAGCTGTTTTTT; CDR3aa: CASSAPQRGANTGELFF; j_gene: TRBJ2-2; d_gene: TRBD2; abundance: many; v_gene: TRBV9
CDR3nt: TGTGCCAGCCACGGGACAGGGGACTACAATGAGCAGTTCTTC; CDR3aa: CASHGTGDYNEQFF; j_gene: TRBJ2-1; d_gene: TRBD1; abundance: once; v_gene: TRBV6-6
CDR3nt: TGTGCCAGTAGTCTTGAGGTTACTAGCGGGGTCTCCTACGAGCAGTACTTC; CDR3aa: CASSLEVTSGVSYEQYF; j_gene: TRBJ2-7; d_gene: TRBD2; abundance: many; v_gene: TRBV19
CDR3nt: TGTGCCAGCTCACCAGGGGCAGACACTGAAGCTTTCTTT; CDR3aa: CASSPGADTEAFF; j_gene: TRBJ1-1; d_gene: -; abundance: -; v_gene: TRBV18